The 15 T cell receptor beta chains listed next were all sequenced from one sample in a study of T cell responses to AZD1222 COVID-19 vaccine. Some clones are missing from TCRdb's copy, which holds only in-frame ones; the method was immunoSEQ multiplex PCR. The data show approximately 99,000 clones, with about nine tenths seen just once and around 8.6% held by the top ten. Specimen: peripheral blood, collected 28 days after the second AZD1222 dose. All receptors derive from an adult who received the AZD1222 COVID-19 vaccine.

The rearrangement uses TRBV19 and TRBJ1-1; no definite D call. CDR3 length equals 14 residues. The germline V gene has CDR1 LNHDA and CDR2 SQIVND (reference sequence). Trimming stripped 8 bases from V and 4 bases from J, with 17 bases between. The CDR3, as DNA: TGTGCCAGTCGCGGACCGGGGTTCATCACTGAAGCTTTCTTT. This translates into CASRGPGFITEAFF.

A single count supports this clone. The J gene is TRBJ2-2, the V gene TRBV6-6; perhaps TRBD2 as D (5 bases). This CDR3 is 15 amino acids long. The germline V gene encodes CDR1 MNHNY and CDR2 SVGAGI (reference sequence). The ends were cut back, 5 bases at V and 4 bases at J, with 14 bases in the middle. The CDR3 loop is CASSPVPGVTGELFF. The CDR3 DNA follows: TGTGCCAGCAGTCCGGTCCCCGGGGTCACCGGGGAGCTGTTTTTT.

This chain uses TRBV7-2 with TRBJ2-1, with 10 nucleotides matching TRBD2. Germline V CDR1 and CDR2: SGHTA, FQGNSA. J was trimmed by 7 bases and V by 0 bases; bases with no gene match: 6. This CDR3 spans 16 amino acids. CDR3 sequence reads: CASSLASVSGGNEQFF. CDR3 sequence (DNA): TGTGCCAGCAGCTTAGCGTCTGTTAGCGGGGGGAATGAGCAGTTCTTC.

The chain uses TRBV29-1 and TRBJ1-1; the match to TRBD1 covers 7 bases. The CDR3 is 13 amino acids. The junction had 10 bases not matched to a gene; V was cut back by 7 bases and J by 5 bases. Per the germline V gene, CDR1 is SQVTM and CDR2 is ANQGSEA. This CDR3 is CSADQGGGTEAFF. The CDR3 region has the DNA TGCAGCGCCGACCAGGGGGGTGGAACTGAAGCTTTCTTT.

The chain combines TRBV3-1 (or the pseudogene TRBV3-2) with TRBJ1-1, with D perhaps TRBD1 (5 bases). CDR1 LGHDT and CDR2 YNNKEL come from the germline V gene (reference sequence). The CDR3 is 14 amino acids. Trimming removed 4 bases at V and 7 bases at J, with 16 bases between. The CDR3 DNA follows: TGTGCCAGCAGCCCCGGGGCGGTCTTTGGTGAAGCTTTCTTT. This sequence encodes CASSPGAVFGEAFF.

The rearrangement uses TRBV4-1 and TRBJ1-3, with TRBD1 identical over 7 bases. The CDR3 consists of 16 residues. V was pared by 1 base and J by 0 bases, with 3 bases of the junction left unmatched. Germline loops: CDR1 MGHRA, CDR2 YSYEKL. CDR3 nucleotides: TGCGCCAGCAGCCAAGGAGACAGGGTCTCTGGAAACACCATATATTTT. This gives the protein CASSQGDRVSGNTIYF.

This chain uses TRBV7-8 with TRBJ2-1; 11 nucleotides align to TRBD2. V dropped 5 bases and J dropped 2; count of bases not matched to a gene: 11. Germline CDR1 is SGHVS and CDR2 is FQNEAQ. The CDR3 covers 18 residues. Here the CDR3 reads CASSPYGIAGGPYNEQFF. Here the CDR3 DNA reads TGTGCCAGCAGCCCGTACGGGATAGCGGGAGGGCCCTACAATGAGCAGTTCTTC.

The genes are TRBV20-1 and TRBJ2-1, with D hard to call. The CDR3 contains 11 residues. Germline values: CDR1 DFQATT, CDR2 SNEGSKA (reference sequence). The V gene lost 3 bases and the J gene lost 8 bases, with 8 bases spanning the gap. The CDR3 bases are TGCAGTGCTAGTGTGGTGGATGAGCAGTTCTTC. Its protein is CSASVVDEQFF.

The rearrangement links TRBV7-9 to TRBJ1-2; D not certain. V lost 1 base to trimming and J lost 11 bases, with 8 bases between them. The CDR3 has 11 amino acids. In germline, CDR1 is SEHNR, CDR2 FQNEAQ (reference sequence). The CDR3 DNA sequence: TGTGCCAGCAGCTTAGAAGGCAGTTACACCTTC. Its translation is CASSLEGSYTF.

This chain joins TRBV7-8 and TRBJ1-1; D unclear. Trimming took off 5 bases at V and 0 bases at J, with 7 bases between the two ends. The CDR3 has 13 amino acids. In germline, CDR1 is SGHVS, CDR2 FQNEAQ. This CDR3 is CASSSSLNTEAFF. The CDR3 DNA follows: TGTGCCAGCAGCAGCAGCCTGAACACTGAAGCTTTCTTT.

The chain employs TRBV25-1 and TRBJ2-2; TRBD2 agrees at 8 bases. The germline gives CDR1 MGHDK, CDR2 SYGVNS. CDR3 length equals 16 residues. Trimming at V came to 1 base and at J to 5 bases, leaving 6 bases not matched to a gene. CDR3 loop: CASSELSTSGTGELFF. The CDR3 nucleotides read TGTGCCAGCAGTGAATTGAGCACTAGCGGTACCGGGGAGCTGTTTTTT. The variable domain in full, completed from reference TRBV25-1 and TRBJ2-2, reads EADIYQTPRYLVIGTGKKITLECSQTMGHDKMYWYQQDPGMELHLIHYSYGVNSTEKGDLSSESTVSRIRTEHFPLTLESARPSHTSQYLCASSELSTSGTGELFFGEGSRLTVL.

The gene calls are TRBV7-6 and TRBJ2-1; 9 bases are shared with TRBD1. The V gene end was trimmed by 4 bases and the J gene end by 0 bases; junction bases not matched to a gene: 7. CDR3 length: 17 residues. Germline values: CDR1 SGHVS, CDR2 FNYEAQ. The CDR3 DNA is TGTGCCAGCAGCTCGGGACAGGGCCTATACTCCTACAATGAGCAGTTCTTC. Its protein product is CASSSGQGLYSYNEQFF.

This CDR3 reads CASSHRQGAGELFF. The DNA for the CDR3 is TGTGCCAGCAGTCACAGACAGGGGGCCGGGGAGCTGTTTTTT. This chain connects TRBV27 to TRBJ2-2, with 9 bases that match TRBD1. Germline V CDR1 and CDR2: MNHEY, SMNVEV (reference sequence). This CDR3 has 14 amino acids. V lost 5 bases and J lost 6; bases outside the gene matches: 4.

J is TRBJ2-7 and V is TRBV28; TRBD1 matches 7 bases. Germline V gene data show CDR1 as MDHEN and CDR2 as SYDVKM. This CDR3 has 13 amino acids. V shed 6 bases and J 3 bases; nucleotides not matched to a gene: 5. CDR3 loop: CASRFAGGYEQYF. Here the CDR3 DNA reads TGTGCCAGCAGATTCGCAGGGGGCTACGAGCAGTACTTC.

Notes on this clone: The germline gene is not matched at one end of the junction; a read error may be the cause. This chain joins TRBV6-4 and TRBJ2-3; D might be TRBD1 (6 bases). The CDR3 totals 9 residues. Germline-derived CDR1 and CDR2 are MRHNA and SNTAGT. The CDR3 reads CASRQDSHF. For the CDR3, the DNA is TGTGCCAGCAGGCAGGACAGTCATTTT.